Each of the 20 T cell receptor beta chains below was sequenced from the same sample in a study of blood T cell repertoires in COVID-19. Sequencing used immunoSEQ multiplex PCR; TCRdb keeps in-frame clones, though not all of them. The profile covers roughly 200,000 clones, with under 90% appearing a single time and 5% to 6.5% taken by the ten largest. The sequenced sample consisted of peripheral blood. The receptors were gathered from an elderly man with acute or convalescent COVID-19.

The rearrangement joins TRBV24-1 to TRBJ2-1; possibly TRBD1 for D (6 bases). Between the trimmed V and J ends, which lost 8 bases and 2 bases, there was a span of 15 bases. CDR3 length equals 15 residues. CDR1 KGHDR and CDR2 SFDVKD come from the germline V gene. CDR3 sequence (DNA): TGTGCCACCACCCCCCGAAAGGGGGCCTACAATGAGCAGTTCTTC. This codes for CATTPRKGAYNEQFF.

This chain uses TRBV10-3 with TRBJ2-7; a weak D match, TRBD1 (6 bases). The V gene lost 10 bases and the J gene lost 0 bases, with 13 bases spanning the gap. The CDR3 runs to 13 residues. CDR1 and CDR2 (germline): ENHRY, SYGVKD. CDR3 region: CATRGRGSYEQYV. The CDR3 nucleotides read TGTGCCACCAGGGGCCGGGGCTCCTACGAGCAGTACGTC.

This chain uses TRBV28 with TRBJ2-7, with 11 bases identical to TRBD1. J gave up 4 bases and V 8 bases, and 4 bases lay outside the gene matches. The CDR3 is 13 residues long. Per the germline V gene, CDR1 is MDHEN and CDR2 is SYDVKM. This CDR3 reads CASGGDRGYEQYF. The CDR3 coding sequence is TGTGCCAGCGGGGGGGACAGGGGGTACGAGCAGTACTTC.

This chain joins TRBV6-2 or TRBV6-3 and TRBJ1-2; the match to TRBD1 covers 8 bases. V lost 2 bases, J lost 1 base, and 6 bases stayed unmatched. The CDR3 is made up of 16 amino acids. Germline V gene lookup returns CDR1 MNHEY and CDR2 SVGEGT. The CDR3 DNA is TGTGCCAGCAGTTACCTCAAGACAGGGGTTAACTATGGCTACACCTTC. This encodes CASSYLKTGVNYGYTF.

The chain is built from TRBV5-5 and TRBJ1-1; D is ambiguous. V gave up 3 bases and J gave up 4 bases, with 10 bases separating them. The CDR3 loop spans 13 amino acids. CDR1 is SGHKS and CDR2 is YYEKEE in the germline V gene (reference sequence). For the CDR3, the DNA is TGTGCCAGCAGCTGGGAGTTTGGCACTGAAGCTTTCTTT. This encodes CASSWEFGTEAFF.

V usage is TRBV9 and J usage is TRBJ2-3, with 11 bases matching TRBD2. The V and J ends lost 4 bases and 4 bases, in that order; junction bases with no gene match: 8. This CDR3 comprises 16 residues. In germline, CDR1 is SGDLS, CDR2 YYNGEE. CDR3 nucleotide sequence: TGTGCCAGCAGCTTACTGACTAGCGGGACCGCAGATACGCAGTATTTT. Amino acids: CASSLLTSGTADTQYF. The entire variable domain, with the rest obtained from reference TRBV9 and TRBJ2-3, is as follows: DSGVTQTPKHLITATGQRVTLRCSPRSGDLSVYWYQQSLDQGLQFLIQYYNGEERAKGNILERFSAQQFPDLHSELNLSSLELGDSALYFCASSLLTSGTADTQYFGPGTRLTVL.

This chain connects TRBV18 to TRBJ1-1; no clear D gene. The germline V and J ends were trimmed by 3 bases and 1 base, with 12 bases remaining between them. This CDR3 region has 15 residues. CDR1 and CDR2 from the germline V gene are KGHSH and LQKENI. The CDR3 loop reads CASSPALLRNTEAFF. CDR3 nucleotides: TGTGCCAGCTCACCCGCGTTGCTCCGGAACACTGAAGCTTTCTTT.

V and J are TRBV20-1 and TRBJ1-2; unclear D gene. Looked up from germline, CDR1 is DFQATT and CDR2 is SNEGSKA (reference sequence). Trimming removed 3 bases from V and 0 bases from J, with 5 bases in between. The CDR3 length is 12 residues. In DNA, the CDR3 is TGCAGTGCTAGTCAGTCTAACTATGGCTACACCTTC. Amino acids: CSASQSNYGYTF.

This rearrangement joins TRBV13 to TRBJ1-3; perhaps TRBD1 as D (6 bases). V dropped 5 bases and J dropped 0 bases, with 14 bases sitting between them. The CDR3 consists of 16 residues. Looked up from germline, CDR1 is PRHDT and CDR2 is FYEKMQ (reference sequence). As DNA, the CDR3 is TGTGCCAGCAGCGCCCGCGGACAGATCTCTGGAAACACCATATATTTT. It is translated as CASSARGQISGNTIYF.

V is TRBV19 and J is TRBJ1-4; possibly TRBD1 for D (6 bases). V lost 7 bases and J lost 0, with 21 bases in between. This CDR3 contains 18 residues. The germline V gene encodes CDR1 LNHDA and CDR2 SQIVND (reference sequence). The CDR3 spells CASTTPRVGGSTNEKLFF. The CDR3 region has the DNA TGTGCCAGTACCACTCCCAGGGTAGGGGGATCAACTAATGAAAAACTGTTTTTT.

This clone was detected a few times. V gene TRBV2 combines with J gene TRBJ1-6; D gene uncertain. This CDR3 is built from 13 residues. V dropped 2 bases and J dropped 6 bases, with 5 bases sitting between them. The germline CDR1 and CDR2 sequences are SNHLY and FYNNEI. The CDR3, as DNA: TGTGCCAGCAGTGAAATCAGTAATTCACCCCTCCACTTT. Encoded protein: CASSEISNSPLHF.

CDR3 in DNA: TGTGCCAGCAGCTTAACTAGCGGGATCTCCGGGGAGCTGTTTTTT. Translating gives CASSLTSGISGELFF. This chain links TRBV7-2 with TRBJ2-2, with 10 nucleotides matching TRBD2. The CDR3 length is 15 residues. V lost 2 bases to trimming and J lost 6 bases; unmatched junction nucleotides: 3. Germline CDR1 reads SGHTA; CDR2 reads FQGNSA.

The V call is TRBV6-1, the J call TRBJ2-5; the match to TRBD2 covers 11 bases. From germline, CDR1 is MNHNS and CDR2 SASEGT. This CDR3 spans 15 amino acids. V lost 6 bases, J lost 6 bases, and 9 bases stayed unmatched. CDR3 nucleotides: TGTGCCAGCAGCAACATAGCGGGAGGGCAAAAGACCCAGTACTTC. It translates to CASSNIAGGQKTQYF.

This clone appeared a few times. This rearrangement joins TRBV7-9 to TRBJ2-3; TRBD1 might be the D (6 bases). V shed 5 bases and J shed 6 bases, with 9 bases lying between them. The CDR3 runs 12 residues. The germline V gene has CDR1 SEHNR and CDR2 FQNEAQ (reference sequence). The chain's CDR3 is CASSPDRDTQYF. DNA for the CDR3: TGTGCCAGCAGCCCCGACAGGGATACGCAGTATTTT.

This chain uses TRBV19 with TRBJ1-4; D possibly corresponds to TRBD1 (6 bases). CDR1 is LNHDA and CDR2 is SQIVND in the germline V gene (reference sequence). This CDR3 is 14 amino acids long. The germline V and J ends were trimmed by 7 bases and 7 bases, with 16 bases remaining between them. The CDR3 region is CASTPRGGGEKLFF. The CDR3 region has the DNA TGTGCCAGTACCCCACGCGGGGGCGGTGAAAAACTGTTTTTT.

The chain combines TRBV28 with TRBJ2-7; 7 positions agree with TRBD2. Germline CDR1 MDHEN, CDR2 SYDVKM. CDR3 length equals 15 residues. The junction had 4 bases not matched to a gene; V was cut back by 2 bases and J by 0 bases. The CDR3 DNA is TGTGCCAGCAGTTTAGGTGGGAGGGCCTCCTACGAGCAGTACTTC. Translated, it gives CASSLGGRASYEQYF.

V and J are TRBV5-6 and TRBJ2-5, with 7 bases identical to TRBD1. The CDR3 is 13 residues long. Trimming at V came to 5 bases and at J to 2 bases, leaving 3 bases not matched to a gene. The germline V gene encodes CDR1 SGHDT and CDR2 YYEEEE. This chain's CDR3 is CASSGQVQETQYF. The CDR3 DNA reads TGTGCCAGCAGTGGACAGGTGCAAGAGACCCAGTACTTC. The full variable domain, in which reference TRBV5-6 and TRBJ2-5 provide the parts outside the CDR3, is DAGVTQSPTHLIKTRGQQVTLRCSPKSGHDTVSWYQQALGQGPQFIFQYYEEEERQRGNFPDRFSGHQFPNYSSELNVNALLLGDSALYLCASSGQVQETQYFGPGTRLLVL.

V usage is TRBV6-5 and J usage is TRBJ2-5, with no clear D. The CDR3 is 12 amino acids. From germline, CDR1 is MNHEY and CDR2 SVGAGI. V lost 6 bases to trimming and J lost 4 bases, with 9 bases between them. For the CDR3, the DNA is TGTGCCAGCAGGACGACGGGAGAGACCCAGTACTTC. Translated, it gives CASRTTGETQYF.

The J gene is TRBJ2-7, the V gene TRBV5-1; the D gene is possibly TRBD2 (6 bases). The CDR3 length is 14 residues. Germline V lookup: CDR1 SGHRS, CDR2 YFSETQ. The V end lost 1 base, the J end lost 3 bases, and 11 bases lay between the germline ends. Here the CDR3 DNA reads TGCGCCAGCAGCTTGAGCGGGCTCAACTACGAGCAGTACTTC. This translates into CASSLSGLNYEQYF.

J is TRBJ1-4 and V is TRBV5-1, with D hard to call. CDR1 is SGHRS and CDR2 is YFSETQ in the germline V gene. The V end lost 2 bases, the J end lost 1 base, and 6 bases lay between the germline ends. The length of the CDR3 is 14 residues. The CDR3 sequence is CASSFSGTNEKLFF. In nucleotides, the CDR3 is TGCGCCAGCAGCTTCTCAGGAACTAATGAAAAACTGTTTTTT.